The present entry profiles one TCR beta chain with its context. V lost 0 bases to trimming and J lost 8 bases, with 17 bases between them. Per germline, CDR1 SGHDT and CDR2 YYEEEE. The CDR3 extends over 15 amino acids. These data come from a study of T cells after yellow fever vaccination. Via MiXCR, TCRdb re-called the 5' RACE reads, giving one row per CDR3 protein. The repertoire holds 300,000 or so distinct CDR3 sequences, with roughly 4% as singletons. This receptor was taken from a man younger than 35 who received the YFV17D yellow fever vaccine. The chain employs TRBV5-6 and TRBJ1-2; maybe TRBD1 (5 bases). The sample was PBMCs, taken 5 days after the yellow fever booster vaccination. The CDR3 DNA sequence: TGTGCCAGCAGCTTGGGTGGGGCAGACCTCGCGGGCTACACCTTC. This sequence encodes CASSLGGADLAGYTF.